This entry describes one TCR beta chain. In the original analysis: Amplified reference gene primers provided the basis for estimating nucleated cell counts. The method was immunoSEQ multiplex PCR; TCRdb's version includes in-frame clones alone and lacks a portion of them. V and J calls and clone size come straight from that table; D and trimming were deduced from the DNA. The sample comprises some 490,000 clones, 70% to 90% of which are singletons, and approximately 3.4% rests with the top ten. The data belong to a study of blood T cell repertoires in COVID-19. CDR1 and CDR2 from the germline V gene are SGHTA and FQGNSA. Trimming took 1 base from V and 3 from J, leaving 9 bases between them. This CDR3 has 15 residues.

The V call is TRBV7-2, the J call TRBJ2-2; no firm D call. The sequence came from a human donor in a cohort sampled during active COVID-19. The specimen sequenced was peripheral blood. CDR3 bases: TGTGCCAGCAGCTTAGGGCTGCTAGACACCGGGGAGCTGTTTTTT. It is translated as CASSLGLLDTGELFF.